The 23 T cell receptor beta chains below all came from one sample that was sequenced in a study of naive and memory T cell subsets (dated by TCRdb to between 2016 and 2019). The protocol used for the library was UMI-ligation and nested PCR. The sequencer was an Illumina MiSeq. An equimolar mix of two oligonucleotides covering both TRBC1 and TRBC2 was used as the beta constant-region primer. The ligated cDNA went through four rounds of PCR with nested alpha and beta constant-region primers together with the SP2 primer. TCRdb handled the public reads itself, with Q25 trimming in fastp and clone calling in MiXCR, and kept productive beta chains. Here each entry gathers all rows of one CDR3 protein and keeps the most common genes and DNA. The sample has some 22,000 distinct CDR3 sequences on record, roughly 9.6% of them singletons. Of the sample, approximately 21% is held by the ten largest clones. The source material was central memory CD8+ T cells from blood. What the cell subset or site label conveys for this sample: central memory, CD45RA- CD27+. These receptors were obtained from a human donor in good health.

In nucleotides, the CDR3 is TGCAGTGCTAGAGATCTAGCGGGAGGCACCCCCTACGAGCAGTACTTC. It translates to CSARDLAGGTPYEQYF. The J gene is TRBJ2-7, the V gene TRBV20-1; 11 bases align to TRBD2. Germline V lookup: CDR1 DFQATT, CDR2 SNEGSKA (reference sequence). V lost 0 bases, J lost 2 bases, and 6 bases stayed unmatched. This CDR3 contains 16 residues.

This clonotype was detected only a few times. This chain links TRBV5-1 with TRBJ2-4; D might be TRBD1 or TRBD2, each matching 5 bases. From germline, CDR1 is SGHRS and CDR2 YFSETQ. V was shortened by 2 bases and J by 6 bases, with 12 bases between the two germline ends. The CDR3 loop spans 14 amino acids. The DNA for the CDR3 is TGCGCCAGCAGCTTAGACAGCGGACTAAACATTCAGTACTTC. Translated, it gives CASSLDSGLNIQYF.

Only a few counts were recorded for this clonotype. The chain has TRBV20-1 and TRBJ2-2; weak D call: TRBD1 (5 bases). The CDR3 runs to 13 residues. Germline-derived CDR1 and CDR2 are DFQATT and SNEGSKA (reference sequence). Trimming shortened V by 6 bases and J by 2 bases, and 10 bases separated the two germline ends. CDR3 sequence (DNA): TGCAGTGCCCCACAGGAAAACACCGGGGAGCTGTTTTTT. It translates to CSAPQENTGELFF.

The chain carries TRBV18 and TRBJ2-1, with 11 bases aligning to TRBD2. The CDR3 is 16 amino acids. Germline lookup yields CDR1 KGHSH and CDR2 LQKENI. V dropped 3 bases and J dropped 6; count of bases not matched to a gene: 7. CDR3 region: CASSPSLAGVANEQFF. The CDR3 DNA sequence: TGTGCCAGCTCACCCTCACTAGCGGGAGTGGCCAATGAGCAGTTCTTC.

The genes are TRBV30 and TRBJ2-1; D gene uncertain. There are 14 residues in the CDR3. CDR1 and CDR2 from the germline V gene are GTSNPN and SVGIG (reference sequence). The germline V and J ends were trimmed by 8 bases and 1 base, with 15 bases remaining between them. The CDR3 region has the DNA TGTGCCGGTCAGATCGGTGTGTCCTACAATGAGCAGTTCTTC. Residues: CAGQIGVSYNEQFF.

This clonotype was counted ten times or more. The chain has TRBV7-9 and TRBJ1-3, with D perhaps matching TRBD1 (6 bases). The CDR3 extends over 16 amino acids. Trimming left V 4 bases short and J 2 bases short, with 15 bases between. In germline, CDR1 is SEHNR, CDR2 FQNEAQ (reference sequence). CDR3 sequence reads: CASSWSGDGAGNTIYF. The CDR3 nucleotides are TGTGCCAGCAGCTGGTCAGGGGATGGAGCTGGAAACACCATATATTTT.

This clonotype was counted between two and nine times. J is TRBJ2-1 and V is TRBV29-1; no firm D call. Germline loops: CDR1 SQVTM, CDR2 ANQGSEA. The CDR3 length is 12 residues. V was cut by 7 bases and J by 1 base, with 8 bases left in between. The CDR3 DNA is TGCAGCGCCCCCTTATCCTACAATGAGCAGTTCTTC. Its protein product is CSAPLSYNEQFF.

This clonotype was counted only a few times. This chain uses TRBV5-5 with TRBJ1-5; 8 bases map to TRBD1. J gave up 2 bases and V 4 bases, and 17 bases lay outside the gene matches. Germline CDR1 and CDR2: SGHKS and YYEKEE (reference sequence). This CDR3 is 19 amino acids long. In nucleotides, the CDR3 is TGTGCCAGCAGCACGGATGACGGACAGGGATTGTGTGGCAATCAGCCCCAGCATTTT. It is translated as CASSTDDGQGLCGNQPQHF.

This clonotype has a count of ten or more. The chain recombines TRBV19 with TRBJ1-5; D call uncertain. Germline CDR1 LNHDA, CDR2 SQIVND (reference sequence). The CDR3 has 15 residues. Trimming stripped 5 bases from V and 4 bases from J, with 15 bases between. The CDR3, as DNA: TGTGCCAGTAGTTGGGCGCGGCGGGCGAATCAGCCCCAGCATTTT. Translation gives CASSWARRANQPQHF.

This clonotype was recorded at least ten times. The rearrangement joins TRBV4-2 to TRBJ2-7; tentative D call: TRBD1 (6 bases). V shed 4 bases and J shed 2 bases, with 12 bases lying between them. Germline CDR1 is LGHNA and CDR2 is YNFKEQ. This CDR3 comprises 14 residues. This CDR3 is CASSPTRQAYEQYF. In DNA, the CDR3 is TGTGCCAGCAGCCCGACGCGACAGGCCTACGAGCAGTACTTC.

The gene calls are TRBV7-6 and TRBJ2-2; D unclear. The CDR3 sequence is 12 residues long. Germline CDR1 SGHVS, CDR2 FNYEAQ. V shed 5 bases and J shed 4 bases, with 5 bases lying between them. Here the CDR3 DNA reads TGTGCCAGCAGCCGGATCACCGGGGAGCTGTTTTTT. As protein: CASSRITGELFF. The complete variable domain, with remaining parts taken from reference TRBV7-6 and TRBJ2-2, reads GAGVSQSPRYKVTKRGQDVALRCDPISGHVSLYWYRQALGQGPEFLTYFNYEAQQDKSGLPNDRFSAERPEGSISTLTIQRTEQRDSAMYRCASSRITGELFFGEGSRLTVL.

The table lists this clonotype with a few counts. The chain recombines TRBV28 with TRBJ2-3; no clear D. This CDR3 region has 14 residues. V was shortened by 3 bases and J by 0 bases, with 7 bases between the two germline ends. Germline loops: CDR1 MDHEN, CDR2 SYDVKM. CDR3 protein: CASSFSGSTDTQYF. The CDR3 DNA sequence: TGTGCCAGCAGTTTCTCCGGTAGCACAGATACGCAGTATTTT.

This clonotype was counted a few times. The V gene is TRBV7-2, the J gene TRBJ1-5, with D tentatively TRBD1 (5 bases). The germline gives CDR1 SGHTA, CDR2 FQGNSA. Trimming removed 4 bases at V and 3 bases at J, with 10 bases between. The CDR3 extends over 14 amino acids. Here the CDR3 reads CASSSAGVNQPQHF. The CDR3 bases are TGTGCCAGCAGCTCGGCGGGGGTCAATCAGCCCCAGCATTTT.

This clonotype was detected only a few times. The V and J genes are TRBV12-3 or TRBV12-4 and TRBJ1-2, with no clear D. The CDR3 extends over 11 amino acids. The germline V and J ends were trimmed by 8 bases and 5 bases, with 9 bases remaining between them. CDR3 residues: CASRSGYGYTF. In DNA form, the CDR3 reads TGTGCCAGCCGTTCAGGATATGGCTACACCTTC.

This clonotype was recorded a few times. The gene calls are TRBV4-3 and TRBJ2-1; D is possibly TRBD2 (6 bases). Looked up from germline, CDR1 is LGHNA and CDR2 is YSLEER. The CDR3 has 13 residues. Trimming took 10 bases from V and 0 from J, leaving 10 bases between them. The CDR3 DNA reads TGCGCCACCTCGGGAGACTCCTACAATGAGCAGTTCTTC. Protein: CATSGDSYNEQFF.

This clonotype was detected only a few times. J is TRBJ2-1 and V is TRBV12-3 or TRBV12-4, with D tentatively TRBD2 (7 bases). V was shortened by 4 bases and J by 2 bases, with 15 bases between the two germline ends. The CDR3 runs 16 residues. CDR3 bases: TGTGCCAGCAGTTGGGAGGGGGTTCCCCCCTACAATGAGCAGTTCTTC. It encodes CASSWEGVPPYNEQFF.

The chain is built from TRBV4-3 and TRBJ2-7, with 11 bases lining up with TRBD2. V shed 4 bases and J 7 bases; nucleotides not matched to a gene: 6. The CDR3 consists of 14 residues. Per the germline V gene, CDR1 is LGHNA and CDR2 is YSLEER. CDR3 in DNA: TGCGCCAGCAGCCCAGGGACTAGCGGCTGGGAGCAGTACTTC. Translating it yields CASSPGTSGWEQYF.

J is TRBJ2-3 and V is TRBV7-8; D may be TRBD1 (6 bases). Trimming shortened V by 2 bases and J by 4 bases, and 13 bases separated the two germline ends. Germline V gene data show CDR1 as SGHVS and CDR2 as FQNEAQ. There are 15 residues in the CDR3. The DNA of the CDR3 is TGTGCCAGCAGCTTACCAGGGGCCGAAGCAGATACGCAGTATTTT. This translates into CASSLPGAEADTQYF.

This clonotype was seen many times. The rearrangement links TRBV24-1 to TRBJ1-2; tentatively, D is TRBD1 (6 bases). Germline V gene data show CDR1 as KGHDR and CDR2 as SFDVKD. The CDR3 has 14 amino acids. Trimming cost V 5 bases and J 3 bases, with 12 bases left between them. The CDR3 DNA reads TGTGCCACCAGTGCAGCGACAGGATACTATGGCTACACCTTC. Its protein is CATSAATGYYGYTF.

In this sample, this clonotype turned up a few times. The V gene is TRBV27, the J gene TRBJ2-7; TRBD1 might be the D (6 bases). The V and J ends lost 0 bases and 3 bases respectively, with 12 bases between them. CDR3 length equals 15 residues. Per the germline V gene, CDR1 is MNHEY and CDR2 is SMNVEV (reference sequence). The chain's CDR3 is CASSLSRVGGYEQYF. CDR3 nucleotide sequence: TGTGCCAGCAGTTTATCCAGGGTAGGGGGCTACGAGCAGTACTTC.

This clonotype was seen only a few times. Written as DNA, the CDR3 is TGTGCCAGCAGTTTTGGTAGACTGAATGAGCAGTTCTTC. Its protein is CASSFGRLNEQFF. The chain is built from TRBV27 and TRBJ2-1, with no clear D. In germline, CDR1 is MNHEY, CDR2 SMNVEV (reference sequence). The CDR3 length is 13 residues. Trimming pared 3 bases from V and 7 bases from J, leaving 10 bases between.

Of note for this clonotype: This sequence may be a read error, since a much larger clone differs from it by one base. The V call is TRBV20-1, the J call TRBJ2-7; D possibly matches TRBD1 or TRBD2 (5 bases each). V was shortened by 2 bases and J by 3 bases, with 14 bases between the two germline ends. Germline CDR1 DFQATT, CDR2 SNEGSKA (reference sequence). The CDR3 covers 14 residues. For the CDR3, the DNA is TGCAGTGCTAGATCCGCCGGGGCAGACTACGAGCAGTACTTC. Protein product: CSARSAGADYEQYF.

This clonotype was recorded at least ten times. The rearrangement joins TRBV29-1 to TRBJ1-1; maybe TRBD1 (5 bases). Germline V gives CDR1 SQVTM, CDR2 ANQGSEA. This CDR3 spans 11 amino acids. The V and J ends lost 7 bases and 4 bases respectively, with 10 bases between them. CDR3 amino acids: CSALQATEAFF. CDR3 bases: TGCAGCGCACTACAGGCCACTGAAGCTTTCTTT. Based on the CDR3 plus reference TRBV29-1 and TRBJ1-1, the full variable domain is SAVISQKPSRDICQRGTSLTIQCQVDSQVTMMFWYRQQPGQSLTLIATANQGSEATYESGFVIDKFPISRPNLTFSTLTVSNMSPEDSSIYLCSALQATEAFFGQGTRLTVV.